The 15 T cell receptor beta chains listed next were all sequenced from one sample in a study of cytomegalovirus exposure and HLA in healthy donors. In the PCR, 60 Vbeta and 13 Jbeta primers were used. TCRdb's table, derived via immunoSEQ multiplex PCR, lists solely in-frame clones and lacks some. The sample has more than 70,000 clones; 70% are singletons. The material sequenced was PBMCs. The receptors were sampled from a woman aged 45-65 years in good health and CMV-seropositive.

J is TRBJ2-3 and V is TRBV5-1, with a possible D match to TRBD2 (7 bases). The CDR3 loop spans 14 amino acids. The ends were cut back, 0 bases at V and 4 bases at J, with 9 bases in the middle. Germline V gene data show CDR1 as SGHRS and CDR2 as YFSETQ. In DNA form, the CDR3 reads TGCGCCAGCAGCTTGGCGGGGGGCCCAGATACGCAGTATTTT. Its protein is CASSLAGGPDTQYF. Together with reference TRBV5-1 and TRBJ2-3, the CDR3 gives the full variable domain: KAGVTQTPRYLIKTRGQQVTLSCSPISGHRSVSWYQQTPGQGLQFLFEYFSETQRNKGNFPGRFSGRQFSNSRSEMNVSTLELGDSALYLCASSLAGGPDTQYFGPGTRLTVL.

The V gene is TRBV7-2, the J gene TRBJ2-1; D possibly corresponds to TRBD1 (5 bases). Trimming pared 4 bases from V and 7 bases from J, leaving 11 bases between. Germline V lookup: CDR1 SGHTA, CDR2 FQGNSA. CDR3 length: 13 amino acids. CDR3 in amino acids: CASSWVSGNEQFF. CDR3 bases: TGTGCCAGCAGCTGGGTTTCAGGGAATGAGCAGTTCTTC.

The V gene is TRBV13, the J gene TRBJ1-3, with D hard to call. The CDR3 has 16 residues. Germline values: CDR1 PRHDT, CDR2 FYEKMQ (reference sequence). V lost 0 bases and J lost 0, with 9 bases in between. As DNA, the CDR3 is TGTGCCAGCAGCTTAGGCCCTTTCAGCTCTGGAAACACCATATATTTT. Its protein is CASSLGPFSSGNTIYF.

This clone was seen a handful of times. The chain is built from TRBV4-3 and TRBJ2-3; a weak D match, TRBD1 (5 bases). Germline V CDR1 and CDR2: LGHNA, YSLEER. The CDR3 is made up of 16 amino acids. Trimming removed 0 bases at V and 6 bases at J, with 16 bases between. CDR3 in DNA: TGCGCCAGCAGCCAAGATGGGGCTAGTGGACGTGATACGCAGTATTTT. Its protein product is CASSQDGASGRDTQYF.

The chain uses TRBV9 and TRBJ2-1; no firm D call. The CDR3 totals 12 residues. Germline-derived CDR1 and CDR2 are SGDLS and YYNGEE. Trimming pared 1 base from V and 9 bases from J, leaving 8 bases between. CDR3 DNA: TGTGCCAGCAGCGTAACTACGGCTGAGCAGTTCTTC. Its translation: CASSVTTAEQFF.

V gene TRBV7-8 combines with J gene TRBJ1-1; 7 positions agree with TRBD1. There are 15 residues in the CDR3. Germline CDR1 is SGHVS and CDR2 is FQNEAQ. J was trimmed by 1 base and V by 4 bases; bases with no gene match: 6. CDR3 residues: CASSYDRDANTEAFF. The CDR3 bases are TGTGCCAGCAGCTACGACAGGGACGCGAACACTGAAGCTTTCTTT.

This clone is classed as medium-sized (0.01 to 0.1%). The rearrangement uses TRBV11-3 and TRBJ2-1; 10 nucleotides match TRBD2. V shed 2 bases and J 9 bases; nucleotides not matched to a gene: 7. The germline V gene encodes CDR1 SGHNT and CDR2 YENEEA. The CDR3 extends over 15 amino acids. The DNA of the CDR3 is TGTGCCAGCAGCTTATCATTTTCTAGCGGGGGTGAGCAGTTCTTC. Its translation: CASSLSFSSGGEQFF.

The V and J genes are TRBV6-6 and TRBJ1-1; D is possibly TRBD1 (6 bases). The CDR3 totals 12 residues. Trimming stripped 7 bases from V and 0 bases from J, with 6 bases between. Germline-derived CDR1 and CDR2 are MNHNY and SVGAGI (reference sequence). The CDR3 DNA sequence: TGTGCCAGCACAGGGGTGAACACTGAAGCTTTCTTT. Protein product: CASTGVNTEAFF.

V and J are TRBV19 and TRBJ1-5, with 10 bases fitting TRBD1. The CDR3 contains 15 residues. V lost 4 bases, J lost 2 bases, and 2 bases stayed unmatched. Germline V gives CDR1 LNHDA, CDR2 SQIVND (reference sequence). CDR3 sequence reads: CASSSGQGGNQPQHF. Here the CDR3 DNA reads TGTGCCAGTAGTAGCGGACAGGGGGGCAATCAGCCCCAGCATTTT.

This clone has just a few counts. The chain recombines TRBV19 with TRBJ1-4; D call uncertain. V was clipped by 6 bases and J by 7 bases, with 9 bases between them. The CDR3 loop spans 12 amino acids. Germline CDR1 LNHDA, CDR2 SQIVND (reference sequence). The CDR3 DNA reads as TGTGCCAGTAGGAGGGCCAGTGAAAAACTGTTTTTT. Protein sequence: CASRRASEKLFF. The whole variable domain, filled in from reference TRBV19 and TRBJ1-4, reads DGGITQSPKYLFRKEGQNVTLSCEQNLNHDAMYWYRQDPGQGLRLIYYSQIVNDFQKGDIAEGYSVSREKKESFPLTVTSAQKNPTAFYLCASRRASEKLFFGSGTQLSVL.

This clone has only a few counts. The rearrangement uses TRBV27 and TRBJ2-2; 14 positions agree with TRBD2. Looked up from germline, CDR1 is MNHEY and CDR2 is SMNVEV (reference sequence). The CDR3 has 16 amino acids. V lost 6 bases and J lost 7; bases outside the gene matches: 7. The CDR3 sequence: CASRRGTSGGHGELFF. For the CDR3, the DNA is TGTGCCAGCAGAAGGGGGACTAGCGGGGGCCACGGGGAGCTGTTTTTT.

The V and J genes are TRBV28 and TRBJ2-7, with 11 bases that match TRBD1. The CDR3 has 15 amino acids. Germline assignment: CDR1 MDHEN and CDR2 SYDVKM. Trimming cost V 7 bases and J 7 bases; bases outside gene matches: 12. Here the CDR3 reads CASTEGTGGTREQYF. The DNA of the CDR3 is TGTGCCAGCACCGAAGGGACAGGGGGGACTCGGGAGCAGTACTTC.

The CDR3 spells CASSLWAGGPANEQFF. In nucleotides, the CDR3 is TGTGCCAGCAGCTTATGGGCGGGAGGGCCCGCCAATGAGCAGTTCTTC. This sequence joins TRBV7-6 and TRBJ2-1, with 9 bases that match TRBD2. The CDR3 spans 16 residues. Germline values: CDR1 SGHVS, CDR2 FNYEAQ. J was trimmed by 6 bases and V by 2 bases; bases with no gene match: 8.

The chain couples TRBV27 to TRBJ2-1; TRBD2 aligns across 9 bases. Trimming removed 6 bases from V and 4 bases from J; junction bases left unmatched: 7. The CDR3 is 15 amino acids. Germline lookup yields CDR1 MNHEY and CDR2 SMNVEV (reference sequence). The CDR3 bases are TGTGCCAGCAGAGCCATGACTAGCGGATACAATGAGCAGTTCTTC. It encodes CASRAMTSGYNEQFF.

The chain employs TRBV10-2 and TRBJ1-3, with D perhaps TRBD1 (5 bases). The CDR3 covers 16 residues. Germline V gene data show CDR1 as WSHSY and CDR2 as SAAADI. V dropped 5 bases and J dropped 2 bases, with 16 bases sitting between them. CDR3 region: CASSRAFQGTGNTIYF. The CDR3 nucleotides are TGCGCCAGCAGTCGGGCCTTCCAGGGAACTGGAAACACCATATATTTT.